Following are 26 T cell receptor beta chains from one sample sequenced in a study of neurological immune-mediated disorders. TCRdb processed the 5' RACE reads anew with MiXCR; each CDR3 protein has one entry. The table shows 40,000 to 45,000 distinct CDR3 sequences, with more than 5% occurring only once. Material: CD4+ T cells from blood. All receptors come from a middle-aged woman in good health.

As regards this clonotype: An end of the junction differs from the germline gene, which may be a read error. Here the CDR3 DNA reads TGTGCCAGCAGCCTTCGGAGGAAATCAGAGACCCAGTACTTT. It encodes CASSLRRKSETQYF. The genes are TRBV7-2 and TRBJ2-5; D perhaps matches TRBD2 (5 bases). In germline, CDR1 is SGHTA, CDR2 FQGNSA. The CDR3 sequence is 14 residues long.

This clonotype was picked up many times. The chain is built from TRBV5-1 and TRBJ2-5; no clear D gene. V was trimmed by 3 bases and J by 4 bases, leaving 10 bases between them. The CDR3 runs 13 residues. The germline V gene encodes CDR1 SGHRS and CDR2 YFSETQ. For the CDR3, the DNA is TGCGCCAGCAGCTACCGACACCCAGAGACCCAGTACTTC. It is translated as CASSYRHPETQYF.

This clonotype was counted ten times or more. The genes are TRBV28 and TRBJ2-1; no definite D call. The CDR3 sequence is 13 residues long. Trimming took 3 bases from V and 1 from J, leaving 4 bases between them. Germline-derived CDR1 and CDR2 are MDHEN and SYDVKM. The CDR3 bases are TGTGCCAGCAGTTTGGGGTCCTACAATGAGCAGTTCTTC. It encodes CASSLGSYNEQFF.

At least ten counts were recorded for this clonotype. The chain has TRBV29-1 and TRBJ2-3, with D unresolved. V was pared by 3 bases and J by 8 bases, with 6 bases between. Germline V lookup: CDR1 SQVTM, CDR2 ANQGSEA. The CDR3 has 10 residues. Written as DNA, the CDR3 is TGCAGCGTTGATAGTGGTACGCAGTATTTT. Its protein is CSVDSGTQYF.

This clonotype was seen many times. The V call is TRBV11-2, the J call TRBJ1-1; D uncertain. With 2 bases removed from V and 0 bases from J, the gap between germline ends came to 7 bases. This CDR3 spans 14 amino acids. Germline lookup yields CDR1 SGHAT and CDR2 FQNNGV. This CDR3 is CASSLPVMNTEAFF. The CDR3 DNA follows: TGTGCCAGCAGCTTACCAGTAATGAACACTGAAGCTTTCTTT. The full variable domain, completed using reference TRBV11-2 and TRBJ1-1, is EAGVAQSPRYKIIEKRQSVAFWCNPISGHATLYWYQQILGQGPKLLIQFQNNGVVDDSQLPKDRFSAERLKGVDSTLKIQPAKLEDSAVYLCASSLPVMNTEAFFGQGTRLTVV.

The chain has TRBV6-5 and TRBJ2-1, with 10 bases identical to TRBD2. Per germline, CDR1 MNHEY and CDR2 SVGAGI. This CDR3 is built from 14 residues. V gave up 1 base and J gave up 8 bases; unmatched junction bases: 2. The CDR3 protein is CASSYLGLADEQFF. Here the CDR3 DNA reads TGTGCCAGCAGTTACTTAGGACTAGCGGATGAGCAGTTCTTC.

This clonotype appeared many times. This chain joins TRBV5-1 and TRBJ2-2; D not resolved. CDR1 and CDR2 (germline): SGHRS, YFSETQ. V was clipped by 1 base and J by 5 bases, with 6 bases between them. The CDR3 is 13 amino acids. The CDR3 protein is CASSLTETGELFF. The CDR3, as DNA: TGCGCCAGCAGCTTGACCGAGACCGGGGAGCTGTTTTTT. Full variable domain (remainder filled in from reference TRBV5-1 and TRBJ2-2): KAGVTQTPRYLIKTRGQQVTLSCSPISGHRSVSWYQQTPGQGLQFLFEYFSETQRNKGNFPGRFSGRQFSNSRSEMNVSTLELGDSALYLCASSLTETGELFFGEGSRLTVL.

This clonotype came up many times. V usage is TRBV5-1 and J usage is TRBJ2-1; 9 bases align to TRBD1. The CDR3 has 15 residues. The V and J ends lost 4 bases and 7 bases, in that order; junction bases with no gene match: 9. Germline values: CDR1 SGHRS, CDR2 YFSETQ. The DNA for the CDR3 is TGCGCCAGCAGCCCTAGGACAGGGGTTCAGAATGAGCAGTTCTTC. It yields the protein CASSPRTGVQNEQFF.

This clonotype was counted many times. The chain couples TRBV6-7 to TRBJ2-7; the match to TRBD1 covers 7 bases. TRBV6-7 is assigned to the ORF class and has an uncertain function. This CDR3 has 12 amino acids. V lost 9 bases, J lost 1 base, and 3 bases stayed unmatched. The CDR3 region has the DNA TGTGCCAGAGACAGGGAGTCCTACGAGCAGTACTTC. Translated, it gives CARDRESYEQYF.

The table lists this clonotype with many counts. V gene TRBV29-1 combines with J gene TRBJ1-1, with no clear D. CDR1 is SQVTM and CDR2 is ANQGSEA in the germline V gene. V was trimmed by 4 bases and J by 0 bases, leaving 9 bases between them. This CDR3 is built from 13 residues. The CDR3 reads CSVVLSLNTEAFF. Here the CDR3 DNA reads TGCAGCGTTGTTCTCAGTCTGAACACTGAAGCTTTCTTT.

This clonotype was recorded at least ten times. The genes are TRBV19 and TRBJ2-7; possible D gene TRBD1, 6 bases. V was shortened by 7 bases and J by 5 bases, with 15 bases between the two germline ends. Germline CDR1 LNHDA, CDR2 SQIVND (reference sequence). The CDR3 extends over 13 amino acids. CDR3 sequence reads: CASKAGDLDEQYF. In DNA form, the CDR3 reads TGTGCCAGTAAGGCAGGGGATCTCGACGAGCAGTACTTC. Full variable domain (outside the CDR3, taken from reference TRBV19 and TRBJ2-7): DGGITQSPKYLFRKEGQNVTLSCEQNLNHDAMYWYRQDPGQGLRLIYYSQIVNDFQKGDIAEGYSVSREKKESFPLTVTSAQKNPTAFYLCASKAGDLDEQYFGPGTRLTVT.

Many counts were recorded for this clonotype. The rearrangement links TRBV20-1 to TRBJ1-4; 10 bases fit TRBD1. CDR3 length equals 15 residues. Germline assignment: CDR1 DFQATT and CDR2 SNEGSKA (reference sequence). J lost 9 bases, V lost 0 bases, and 7 bases had no gene match. The CDR3 DNA reads as TGCAGTGCTAGAGATCAGGGACAGGGGAAAAAAAAACTGTTTTTT. Translation: CSARDQGQGKKKLFF.

The chain joins TRBV7-2 to TRBJ2-1; TRBD2 agrees at 14 bases. This CDR3 comprises 15 residues. Germline trimming cut 4 bases from V and 7 bases from J; bases unmatched to any gene: 3. Germline CDR1 is SGHTA and CDR2 is FQGNSA. Here the CDR3 DNA reads TGTGCCAGCAGCTCGACTAGCGGGAGGGTTAATGAGCAGTTCTTC. It encodes CASSSTSGRVNEQFF.

This clonotype was observed many times. The rearrangement joins TRBV20-1 to TRBJ2-1; 7 bases agree with TRBD1. V shed 3 bases and J 3 bases; nucleotides not matched to a gene: 2. The CDR3 is 13 residues long. CDR1 DFQATT and CDR2 SNEGSKA come from the germline V gene (reference sequence). The CDR3 coding sequence is TGCAGTGCTAGGGGACAGATCTACAATGAGCAGTTCTTC. It encodes CSARGQIYNEQFF.

This clonotype was counted ten times or more. V usage is TRBV20-1 and J usage is TRBJ1-5; the D is unclear. Trimming took off 3 bases at V and 0 bases at J, with 3 bases between the two ends. The CDR3 loop spans 12 amino acids. Looked up from germline, CDR1 is DFQATT and CDR2 is SNEGSKA (reference sequence). CDR3 sequence: CSARSSNQPQHF. In nucleotides, the CDR3 is TGCAGTGCTAGGTCTAGCAATCAGCCCCAGCATTTT.

The chain carries TRBV23-1 and TRBJ2-4; D ambiguous. TRBV23-1 falls under the ORF class, with uncertain function. This CDR3 contains 12 residues. V shed 2 bases and J shed 6 bases, with 5 bases lying between them. Here the CDR3 DNA reads TGCGCCAGCAGTCAACCTAGAAACATTCAGTACTTC. As protein: CASSQPRNIQYF.

In this sample, this clonotype turned up many times. The V and J genes are TRBV7-2 and TRBJ2-7; 9 bases line up with TRBD1. Trimming at V came to 4 bases and at J to 3 bases, leaving 4 bases not matched to a gene. The CDR3 runs 14 residues. Germline CDR1 and CDR2: SGHTA and FQGNSA. CDR3 DNA sequence: TGTGCCAGCAGCTCCGGGACAGGGTACTACGAGCAGTACTTC. The encoded protein is CASSSGTGYYEQYF.

The table lists this clonotype with many counts. The chain has TRBV10-3 and TRBJ2-4; 7 bases are a match to TRBD1. With 3 bases clipped from V and 3 bases from J, the junction kept 8 bases outside the gene matches. From germline, CDR1 is ENHRY and CDR2 SYGVKD. The CDR3 runs 16 residues. For the CDR3, the DNA is TGTGCCATCAGTGAACGAGGGGGCGAGGGCAAAAACATTCAGTACTTC. Translation gives CAISERGGEGKNIQYF.

Many counts were recorded for this clonotype. CDR3 loop: CASSARTGTDTQYF. Written as DNA, the CDR3 is TGTGCCAGCAGCGCGAGGACCGGCACAGATACGCAGTATTTT. This rearrangement joins TRBV9 to TRBJ2-3; no definite D call. Trimming left V 3 bases short and J 1 base short, with 9 bases between. This CDR3 is built from 14 residues. CDR1 SGDLS and CDR2 YYNGEE come from the germline V gene.

The chain links TRBV5-5 to TRBJ2-1; D perhaps matches TRBD2 (6 bases). Trimming cost V 2 bases and J 8 bases, with 14 bases left between them. CDR3 length: 14 residues. The germline CDR1 and CDR2 sequences are SGHKS and YYEKEE (reference sequence). CDR3 protein: CASSFFGSRDEQFF. The CDR3 DNA reads TGTGCCAGCAGCTTTTTCGGGAGCAGGGATGAGCAGTTCTTC.

Many counts were recorded for this clonotype. This chain connects TRBV4-1 to TRBJ2-3; D remains ambiguous. Germline lookup yields CDR1 MGHRA and CDR2 YSYEKL. The CDR3 has 16 amino acids. The ends were cut back, 0 bases at V and 6 bases at J, with 16 bases in the middle. The CDR3 here is CASSQDGPGPLDTQYF. The CDR3 bases are TGCGCCAGCAGCCAAGATGGGCCGGGCCCCTTGGATACGCAGTATTTT.

This clonotype has at least ten counts. This sequence joins TRBV20-1 and TRBJ1-3, with TRBD1 matching 8 bases. CDR3 length equals 14 residues. Per germline, CDR1 DFQATT and CDR2 SNEGSKA (reference sequence). V dropped 4 bases and J dropped 0; count of bases not matched to a gene: 2. The CDR3 DNA is TGCAGTGCTACCGACAGGGGCTCTGGAAACACCATATATTTT. Amino acid sequence: CSATDRGSGNTIYF.

This clonotype has a count of ten or more. V usage is TRBV6-6 and J usage is TRBJ2-7; 7 positions agree with TRBD1. Trimming took 5 bases from V and 6 from J; bases not matched to a gene: 7. CDR1 and CDR2 from the germline V gene are MNHNY and SVGAGI (reference sequence). There are 13 residues in the CDR3. The CDR3 reads CASSEGTAREQYF. The CDR3 DNA reads TGTGCCAGCAGTGAAGGGACAGCCCGCGAGCAGTACTTC.

There are many counts of this clonotype. The chain joins TRBV20-1 to TRBJ2-3, with D possibly called TRBD1 or TRBD2 (5 bases each). In germline, CDR1 is DFQATT, CDR2 SNEGSKA (reference sequence). Trimming removed 5 bases at V and 1 base at J, with 10 bases between. The CDR3 consists of 13 residues. CDR3 amino acids: CSAGRGGTDTQYF. DNA of the CDR3: TGCAGTGCTGGACGGGGCGGCACAGATACGCAGTATTTT.

The chain links TRBV14 to TRBJ2-7; D may match TRBD1 or TRBD2 (6 bases each). Germline values: CDR1 SGHDN, CDR2 FVKESK. The V and J ends lost 1 base and 2 bases respectively, with 12 bases between them. CDR3 length equals 15 residues. CDR3 nucleotide sequence: TGTGCCAGCAGCCAAGGGGGGCTAGCGCCCTACGAGCAGTACTTC. Translation gives CASSQGGLAPYEQYF.

This clonotype was detected ten times or more. This chain joins TRBV14 and TRBJ2-3; 12 bases are shared with TRBD2. Germline V gives CDR1 SGHDN, CDR2 FVKESK. This CDR3 has 18 amino acids. Trimming at V came to 2 bases and at J to 0 bases, leaving 6 bases not matched to a gene. The CDR3 spells CASSQRRTSGRSTDTQYF. The CDR3 coding sequence is TGTGCCAGCAGCCAACGCCGAACTAGCGGGAGGAGCACAGATACGCAGTATTTT.